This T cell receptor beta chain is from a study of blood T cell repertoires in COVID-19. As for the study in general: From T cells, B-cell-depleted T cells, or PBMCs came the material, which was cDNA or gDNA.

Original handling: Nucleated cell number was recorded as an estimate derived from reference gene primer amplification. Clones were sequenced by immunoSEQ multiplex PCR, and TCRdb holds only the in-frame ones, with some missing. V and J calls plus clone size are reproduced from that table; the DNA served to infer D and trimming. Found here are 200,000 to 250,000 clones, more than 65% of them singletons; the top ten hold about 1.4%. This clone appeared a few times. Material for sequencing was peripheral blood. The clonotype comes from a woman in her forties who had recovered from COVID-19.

For the CDR3, the DNA is TGCGCCAGCAGTGGGGGGACTCCCCAAGAGACCCAGTACTTC. Its translation: CASSGGTPQETQYF. V is TRBV10-1 and J is TRBJ2-5, with D possibly being TRBD2 (6 bases). CDR3 size: 14 residues. V was shortened by 4 bases and J by 1 base, with 10 bases between the two germline ends. The germline gives CDR1 WNHNN, CDR2 SYGVQD (reference sequence).